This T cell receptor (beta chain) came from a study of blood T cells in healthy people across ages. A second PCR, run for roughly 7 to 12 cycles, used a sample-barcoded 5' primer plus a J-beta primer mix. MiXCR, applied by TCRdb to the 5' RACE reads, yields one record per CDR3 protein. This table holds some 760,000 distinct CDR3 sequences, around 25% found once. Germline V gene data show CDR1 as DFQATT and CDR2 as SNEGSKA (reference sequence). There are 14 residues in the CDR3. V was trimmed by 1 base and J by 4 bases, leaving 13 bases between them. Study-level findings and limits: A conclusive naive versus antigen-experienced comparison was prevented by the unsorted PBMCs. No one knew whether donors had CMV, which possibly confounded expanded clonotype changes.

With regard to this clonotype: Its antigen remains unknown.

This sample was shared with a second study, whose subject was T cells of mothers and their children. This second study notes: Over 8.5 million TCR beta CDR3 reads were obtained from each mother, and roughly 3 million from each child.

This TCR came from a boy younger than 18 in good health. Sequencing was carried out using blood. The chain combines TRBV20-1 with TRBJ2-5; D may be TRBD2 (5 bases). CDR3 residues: CSARVLRGGETQYF. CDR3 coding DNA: TGCAGTGCTAGAGTCCTACGGGGTGGAGAGACCCAGTACTTC.